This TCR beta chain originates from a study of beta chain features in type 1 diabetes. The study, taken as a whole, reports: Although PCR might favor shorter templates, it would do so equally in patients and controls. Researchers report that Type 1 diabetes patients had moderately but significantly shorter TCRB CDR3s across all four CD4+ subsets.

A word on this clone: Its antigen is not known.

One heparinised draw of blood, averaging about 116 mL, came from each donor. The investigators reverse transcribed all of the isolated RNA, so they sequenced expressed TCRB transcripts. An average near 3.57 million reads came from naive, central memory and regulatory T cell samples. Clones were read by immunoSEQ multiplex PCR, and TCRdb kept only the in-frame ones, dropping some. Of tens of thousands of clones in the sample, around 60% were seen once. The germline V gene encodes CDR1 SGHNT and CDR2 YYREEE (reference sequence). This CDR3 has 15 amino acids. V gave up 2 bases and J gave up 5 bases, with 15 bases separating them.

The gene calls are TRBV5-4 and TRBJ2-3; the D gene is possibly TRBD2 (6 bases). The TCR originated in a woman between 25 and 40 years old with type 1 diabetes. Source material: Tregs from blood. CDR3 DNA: TGTGCCAGCAGCTTTACGCAGGGCGGGATAGATACGCAGTATTTT. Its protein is CASSFTQGGIDTQYF.